The clone carrying this T cell receptor beta chain has ten or more counts. This sample was taken from a study of naive and memory T cell subsets. The beta constant-region primer was an equimolar mix of two oligonucleotides covering TRBC1 and TRBC2. Ligated cDNA was amplified by four rounds of PCR with nested alpha and beta constant-region primers and SP2. TCRdb re-analysed the UMI-ligation and nested PCR reads in MiXCR, keeping a single row per CDR3 protein. The sample lists roughly 17,000 distinct CDR3 sequences; around 8.2% were seen once. This clonotype was sampled from a human donor in good health. Sequenced material: central memory CD8+ T cells from blood.

CDR3 in amino acids: CASLPGLGRTDTQYF. Here the CDR3 DNA reads TGTGCCAGCCTACCCGGACTAGGGCGGACAGATACGCAGTATTTT. J is TRBJ2-3 and V is TRBV27, with TRBD2 identical over 7 bases. V lost 8 bases and J lost 3; bases outside the gene matches: 11. This CDR3 spans 15 amino acids. CDR1 MNHEY and CDR2 SMNVEV come from the germline V gene (reference sequence).